Below are 21 T cell receptor beta chains sequenced from a single sample in a study of shared clonotypes between healthy human individuals. Libraries were prepared by immunoSEQ multiplex PCR; TCRdb keeps only in-frame clonotypes and omits some of them. This sample has about 490,000 clones, with around 78% found just once. Specimen: PBMCs. All receptors come from a woman between 35 and 50 years old in good health. Some clones in this sample may be carry-over from other donors' samples.

The chain employs TRBV5-1 and TRBJ2-3; TRBD2 agrees at 11 bases. Trimming took 3 bases from V and 3 from J; bases not matched to a gene: 3. The CDR3 has 15 amino acids. In germline, CDR1 is SGHRS, CDR2 YFSETQ. The CDR3: CASSWSSGRTDTQYF. CDR3 nucleotide sequence: TGCGCCAGCAGCTGGTCTAGCGGGAGGACAGATACGCAGTATTTT.

The chain combines TRBV13 with TRBJ2-3, with 10 positions matching TRBD2. The CDR3 covers 16 residues. In germline, CDR1 is PRHDT, CDR2 FYEKMQ (reference sequence). After removal of 5 bases from V and 1 base from J, the junction contained 6 bases not matched to a gene. For the CDR3, the DNA is TGTGCCAGCAGCCCTCCTAGCGGGAGACGCACAGATACGCAGTATTTT. This encodes CASSPPSGRRTDTQYF.

This rearrangement joins TRBV9 to TRBJ2-5; TRBD1 or TRBD2 may be the D gene (7 bases each). Trimming cost V 0 bases and J 4 bases, with 13 bases left between them. This CDR3 is built from 15 residues. Germline CDR1 SGDLS, CDR2 YYNGEE. CDR3 bases: TGTGCCAGCAGCGTAGGGGCCAGGGGGGGAGAGACCCAGTACTTC. Translation: CASSVGARGGETQYF.

The rearrangement links TRBV21-1 to TRBJ2-5; TRBD2, the table's D call, lacks a check against the DNA. TRBV21-1 is a known pseudogene. The CDR3 contains 15 residues. For the CDR3, the DNA is TGTGCCAGCAGCAAAGACGCAGCGGGAGCGGAAGAGCAGTACTTC. Residues: CASSKDAAGAEEQYF.

The chain carries TRBV9 and TRBJ2-1, with no clear D. Trimming pared 0 bases from V and 4 bases from J, leaving 11 bases between. The CDR3 totals 15 residues. CDR1 and CDR2 (germline): SGDLS, YYNGEE. DNA of the CDR3: TGTGCCAGCAGCGTAGTTCCCGGCCTATACAATGAGCAGTTCTTC. Its translation: CASSVVPGLYNEQFF.

This rearrangement joins TRBV14 to TRBJ2-7; TRBD1 agrees at 7 bases. CDR1 and CDR2 (germline): SGHDN, FVKESK. The CDR3 covers 14 residues. Trimming cost V 2 bases and J 3 bases; bases outside gene matches: 4. The chain's CDR3 is CASSQNRGDYEQYF. The CDR3 nucleotides read TGTGCCAGCAGCCAAAACAGGGGAGACTACGAGCAGTACTTC.

About this clone itself: This likely reflects a read error, since a far larger clone is one base away. V is TRBV4-2 and J is TRBJ2-2; 8 nucleotides match TRBD2. This CDR3 comprises 18 residues. Germline lookup yields CDR1 LGHNA and CDR2 YNFKEQ. The CDR3 nucleotides read TGTGCCAGCAGCCAATTCCTCTCAGCGGGAGCCTCTACCGGGGAGCTGTCTTTT. Amino acid sequence: CASSQFLSAGASTGELSF.

The chain uses TRBV5-1 and TRBJ2-1; 12 nucleotides align to TRBD2. V dropped 0 bases and J dropped 10; count of bases not matched to a gene: 2. The V gene's germline CDR1 is SGHRS and CDR2 YFSETQ. The CDR3 extends over 14 amino acids. CDR3 nucleotide sequence: TGCGCCAGCAGCTTGGGACTAGCGGGAGAGGAGCAGTTCTTC. The encoded protein is CASSLGLAGEEQFF.

The gene calls are TRBV20-1 and TRBJ1-2; D not certain. In germline, CDR1 is DFQATT, CDR2 SNEGSKA (reference sequence). V was shortened by 5 bases and J by 2 bases, with 6 bases between the two germline ends. The CDR3 has 11 amino acids. CDR3: CSAVSNYGYTF. For the CDR3, the DNA is TGCAGTGCTGTGTCAAACTATGGCTACACCTTC.

V and J are TRBV5-1 and TRBJ1-1; TRBD1 aligns across 11 bases. There are 14 residues in the CDR3. V lost 4 bases, J lost 5 bases, and 4 bases stayed unmatched. Germline values: CDR1 SGHRS, CDR2 YFSETQ. CDR3 amino acids: CASSGTGGRTEAFF. DNA of the CDR3: TGCGCCAGCAGCGGGACAGGGGGGAGAACTGAAGCTTTCTTT.

The chain uses TRBV5-1 and TRBJ2-7, with D perhaps TRBD1 or TRBD2 (5 bases each). Germline V gene data show CDR1 as SGHRS and CDR2 as YFSETQ. CDR3 length: 12 residues. V lost 4 bases and J lost 7, with 12 bases in between. This chain's CDR3 is CASSLGPKEQYF. CDR3 in DNA: TGCGCCAGCAGCCTGGGACCTAAGGAGCAGTACTTC.

This chain uses TRBV19 with TRBJ1-2, with D possibly being TRBD1 (6 bases). CDR3 length equals 15 residues. V lost 3 bases and J lost 5, with 16 bases in between. Germline assignment: CDR1 LNHDA and CDR2 SQIVND (reference sequence). CDR3: CASSIAGGSSYGYTF. CDR3 bases: TGTGCCAGTAGTATCGCGGGGGGCTCGTCTTATGGCTACACCTTC.

Turning to this clone: It is likely a read error: a sequence one base away is far more abundant. The chain uses TRBV29-1 and TRBJ1-2; D remains ambiguous. CDR1 SQVTM and CDR2 ANQGSEA come from the germline V gene. The CDR3 extends over 11 amino acids. Here the CDR3 DNA reads TGCAGCGTTTTGACCCACTATGGCTGCACCTTC. Its translation: CSVLTHYGCTF.

V gene TRBV7-9 combines with J gene TRBJ1-1, with TRBD1 as a possible D gene (5 bases). Germline loops: CDR1 SEHNR, CDR2 FQNEAQ (reference sequence). The CDR3 has 13 residues. V gave up 4 bases and J gave up 5 bases, with 11 bases separating them. Written as DNA, the CDR3 is TGTGCCAGCAGCTCGACAGTTAGGACTGAAGCTTTCTTT. This translates into CASSSTVRTEAFF.

The rearrangement joins TRBV28 to TRBJ1-2, with 7 bases fitting TRBD1. With 3 bases clipped from V and 5 bases from J, the junction kept 6 bases outside the gene matches. The CDR3 has 14 residues. CDR1 and CDR2 from the germline V gene are MDHEN and SYDVKM. The CDR3 nucleotides read TGTGCCAGCAGTTTCTCGACAGGGCAGTATGGCTACACCTTC. This encodes CASSFSTGQYGYTF.

The chain uses TRBV27 and TRBJ2-2; 7 bases are shared with TRBD2. There are 13 residues in the CDR3. V was pared by 6 bases and J by 8 bases, with 6 bases of the junction left unmatched. Looked up from germline, CDR1 is MNHEY and CDR2 is SMNVEV (reference sequence). The CDR3 loop reads CASRLGREGELFF. Here the CDR3 DNA reads TGTGCCAGCAGGTTGGGGCGGGAGGGGGAGCTGTTTTTT.

This clone was seen more than once but under ten times. This rearrangement joins TRBV28 to TRBJ2-7; TRBD1 matches at 7 bases. The CDR3 contains 12 residues. V lost 4 bases and J lost 6; bases outside the gene matches: 3. The germline V gene encodes CDR1 MDHEN and CDR2 SYDVKM. This chain's CDR3 is CASSSAGGEQYF. As DNA, the CDR3 is TGTGCCAGCAGTTCGGCAGGGGGCGAGCAGTACTTC.

This chain joins TRBV6-5 and TRBJ2-5; D perhaps matches TRBD1 (5 bases). Trimming left V 2 bases short and J 3 bases short, with 10 bases between. Germline V gene data show CDR1 as MNHEY and CDR2 as SVGAGI. The CDR3 spans 14 residues. CDR3 DNA: TGTGCCAGCAGTTACACAGGATTGAAAGAGACCCAGTACTTC. As protein: CASSYTGLKETQYF.

This clone was detected ten times or more. This chain joins TRBV19 and TRBJ1-2; D is unclear. Per the germline V gene, CDR1 is LNHDA and CDR2 is SQIVND (reference sequence). The length of the CDR3 is 15 residues. Trimming stripped 5 bases from V and 8 bases from J, with 21 bases between. CDR3 coding DNA: TGTGCCAGTAGTGTACCCGGGCTAACCCTCGGAGGCTACACCTTC. Its protein is CASSVPGLTLGGYTF.

The table lists this clone with a count of one. This chain uses TRBV2 with TRBJ2-2; either TRBD1 or TRBD2 may fit D (5 bases each). V dropped 8 bases and J dropped 6 bases, with 13 bases sitting between them. The CDR3 is 13 residues long. Germline V lookup: CDR1 SNHLY, CDR2 FYNNEI. In DNA, the CDR3 is TGTGCCAGCGGGGACGGGTTGGCCGGGGAGCTGTTTTTT. It translates to CASGDGLAGELFF.

The chain links TRBV2 to TRBJ1-3; possible D gene TRBD1, 6 bases. Trimming stripped 11 bases from V and 0 bases from J, with 14 bases between. The length of the CDR3 is 14 residues. CDR1 is SNHLY and CDR2 is FYNNEI in the germline V gene. The CDR3 here is CAGARTDSGNTIYF. The DNA of the CDR3 is TGTGCCGGCGCCCGGACAGACTCTGGAAACACCATATATTTT.